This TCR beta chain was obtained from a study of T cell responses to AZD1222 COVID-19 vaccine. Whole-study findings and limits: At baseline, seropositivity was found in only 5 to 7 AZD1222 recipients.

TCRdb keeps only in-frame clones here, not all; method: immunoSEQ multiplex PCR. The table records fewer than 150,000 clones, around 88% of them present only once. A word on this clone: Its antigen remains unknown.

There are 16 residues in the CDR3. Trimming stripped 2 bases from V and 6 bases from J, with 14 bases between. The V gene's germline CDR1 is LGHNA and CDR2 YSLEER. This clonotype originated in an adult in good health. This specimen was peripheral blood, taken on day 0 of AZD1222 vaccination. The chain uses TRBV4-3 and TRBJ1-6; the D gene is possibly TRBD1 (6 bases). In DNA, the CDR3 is TGCGCCAGCAGCCAAACTACGGACAGTAGTAATTCACCCCTCCACTTT. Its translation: CASSQTTDSSNSPLHF.